Listed here is a single T cell receptor beta chain. Its specificity is unknown. An end of the junction differs from the germline gene, which may be a read error. These data are taken from a study of read filtering for tumor transcriptome and immune sequencing. From 400 to 450 ng of RNA, a library with molecular barcoded alpha/delta and beta/gamma adaptors was made. TCRdb reanalysed the reads using MiXCR and keeps one entry per CDR3 protein. Of fewer than 50,000 distinct CDR3 sequences in the sample, roughly 15% were seen once. CDR1 is SGHRS, CDR2 YFSETQ, per germline. This CDR3 comprises 16 residues. Bone marrow was sampled from every patient at the time of active disease. Study-wide results and caveats: IR-seq and RNA-seq agreed better without single-read clonotypes.

The sequence came from a donor aged 40 or over with multiple myeloma. The sample taken for sequencing was a population of CD138-negative cells sorted from bone marrow. This chain joins TRBV5-1 and TRBJ2-3, with D possibly TRBD2 on 5 matching bases. CDR3 region: CASSLDLGFGIDTQYF. In DNA form, the CDR3 reads TGCGCCAGTAGCTTGGATCTGGGGTTCGGGATAGATACGCAGTATTTT.